Listed here are 20 T cell receptor beta chains from one sample, sequenced in a study of T cell responses to AZD1222 COVID-19 vaccine. Profiling relied on immunoSEQ multiplex PCR, and the TCRdb table lists in-frame clones only, not all of them. The sample carries some 190,000 clones, roughly nine tenths recorded once. Sequenced here: peripheral blood, sampled 28 days after the second AZD1222 dose. The receptors come from an adult who received the AZD1222 COVID-19 vaccine.

This chain links TRBV15 with TRBJ1-4; D is ambiguous. The V and J ends lost 1 base and 5 bases respectively, with 8 bases between them. Germline V gene sequence: CDR1 LNHNV, CDR2 YYDKDF (reference sequence). The CDR3 spans 14 residues. Written as DNA, the CDR3 is TGTGCCACCAGCAGAGTGGCGTGGAATGAAAAACTGTTTTTT. As protein: CATSRVAWNEKLFF.

The genes are TRBV2 and TRBJ1-6, with D perhaps TRBD1 (6 bases). There are 13 residues in the CDR3. V was shortened by 6 bases and J by 8 bases, with 11 bases between the two germline ends. Germline V gene sequence: CDR1 SNHLY, CDR2 FYNNEI. CDR3 residues: CASRRGVDSPLHF. The CDR3, as DNA: TGTGCCAGCAGGAGGGGGGTAGATTCACCCCTCCACTTT.

The table lists this clone with a count of one. This chain uses TRBV7-3 with TRBJ2-6, with a weak D call TRBD1 (5 bases). CDR1 is SGHTA, CDR2 FQGTGA, per germline. Deletions cut 5 bases from V and 0 bases from J, with 14 bases between. The CDR3 contains 17 residues. This CDR3 reads CASSPTVKSSGANVLTF. The CDR3 region has the DNA TGTGCCAGCAGCCCGACAGTCAAAAGCTCTGGGGCCAACGTCCTGACTTTC.

This sequence joins TRBV6-6 and TRBJ2-7, with D unclear. Per the germline V gene, CDR1 is MNHNY and CDR2 is SVGAGI (reference sequence). The CDR3 contains 12 residues. Trimming pared 7 bases from V and 6 bases from J, leaving 13 bases between. The CDR3 is CASKGSSSEQYF. CDR3 DNA: TGTGCCAGCAAGGGCTCCTCATCCGAGCAGTACTTC.

V usage is TRBV2 and J usage is TRBJ1-2; D is perhaps TRBD1 (6 bases). The length of the CDR3 is 11 residues. In germline, CDR1 is SNHLY, CDR2 FYNNEI. Trimming cost V 9 bases and J 6 bases, with 11 bases left between them. CDR3 sequence (DNA): TGTGCCAGTGTACAGGGAAATGGCTACACCTTC. Translating it yields CASVQGNGYTF.

The chain is built from TRBV19 and TRBJ1-5; 7 bases are shared with TRBD1. The ends lost 3 bases at V and 6 bases at J; junction bases unmatched: 5. The CDR3 has 14 amino acids. The germline CDR1 and CDR2 sequences are LNHDA and SQIVND (reference sequence). CDR3 in DNA: TGTGCCAGTAGTATGGGGACAGTTAGTCAGCCCCAGCATTTT. Its protein is CASSMGTVSQPQHF.

The chain carries TRBV28 and TRBJ1-1; D is possibly TRBD1 (6 bases). V dropped 5 bases and J dropped 4 bases, with 17 bases sitting between them. This CDR3 comprises 15 residues. Germline CDR1 and CDR2: MDHEN and SYDVKM. The CDR3 loop reads CASSRQGLPLTEAFF. The CDR3 bases are TGTGCCAGCAGTCGGCAGGGGCTCCCGCTCACTGAAGCTTTCTTT.

The chain links TRBV19 to TRBJ1-2; D uncertain. The V gene lost 3 bases and the J gene lost 8 bases, with 13 bases spanning the gap. The CDR3 length is 13 residues. In germline, CDR1 is LNHDA, CDR2 SQIVND (reference sequence). DNA of the CDR3: TGTGCCAGTAGTATTACCAGTGACGGCGGCTACACCTTC. This sequence encodes CASSITSDGGYTF.

The chain combines TRBV24-1 with TRBJ2-1; 7 positions agree with TRBD1. Germline V lookup: CDR1 KGHDR, CDR2 SFDVKD. This CDR3 has 14 amino acids. The junction had 4 bases not matched to a gene; V was cut back by 5 bases and J by 4 bases. The CDR3 region has the DNA TGTGCCACCAGTGGTGGGACAGATTACAATGAGCAGTTCTTC. This codes for CATSGGTDYNEQFF.

This clone was seen only once. The rearrangement links TRBV6-1 to TRBJ1-2, with a possible D match to TRBD1 (5 bases). V was shortened by 2 bases and J by 7 bases, with 14 bases between the two germline ends. This CDR3 spans 14 amino acids. From germline, CDR1 is MNHNS and CDR2 SASEGT. The CDR3 spells CASSELGVAVGYTF. As DNA, the CDR3 is TGTGCCAGCAGTGAACTAGGGGTGGCTGTTGGCTACACCTTC.

This chain joins TRBV2 and TRBJ1-2; D is unclear. CDR1 and CDR2 (germline): SNHLY, FYNNEI. The CDR3 runs 15 residues. Trimming took 0 bases from V and 4 from J, leaving 12 bases between them. The DNA for the CDR3 is TGTGCCAGCAGTGAAGCGCCAGGTGTTGGCTATGGCTACACCTTC. The encoded protein is CASSEAPGVGYGYTF.

The CDR3 reads CASSSASDYNEQFF. CDR3 DNA: TGTGCCAGTAGTTCTGCTAGCGACTACAATGAGCAGTTCTTC. V is TRBV19 and J is TRBJ2-1; weak D call: TRBD2 (6 bases). Germline values: CDR1 LNHDA, CDR2 SQIVND (reference sequence). This CDR3 comprises 14 residues. Trimming cost V 5 bases and J 3 bases, with 11 bases left between them.

The chain has TRBV7-9 and TRBJ2-3; possible D gene TRBD2, 5 bases. Germline V gives CDR1 SEHNR, CDR2 FQNEAQ (reference sequence). V lost 7 bases, J lost 5 bases, and 16 bases lay in between. This CDR3 contains 14 residues. CDR3 nucleotide sequence: TGTGCCAGCAACCCCGTCGGGGTGAGAGATACGCAGTATTTT. Translated, it gives CASNPVGVRDTQYF.

Ten or more counts support this clone. This sequence joins TRBV6-5 and TRBJ1-2, with TRBD1 identical over 10 bases. This CDR3 contains 15 residues. V lost 0 bases, J lost 6 bases, and 4 bases stayed unmatched. Germline values: CDR1 MNHEY, CDR2 SVGAGI. The CDR3 coding sequence is TGTGCCAGCAGTTACTCCCACGGGACAGGGGATGGCTACACCTTC. Protein sequence: CASSYSHGTGDGYTF.

As regards this clone: The junction shows a germline mismatch at one end, possibly a read error. The V call is TRBV7-7, the J call TRBJ2-1; D is undetermined. CDR1 and CDR2 from the germline V gene are SSHAT and FNYEAQ (reference sequence). CDR3 size: 14 residues. CDR3 DNA sequence: TGTGCTAGCAGCTTAGGTTCCCGTGGGGATGAGCAGTTCTTC. Translating gives CASSLGSRGDEQFF.

The gene calls are TRBV19 and TRBJ2-2, with D perhaps TRBD1 (5 bases). The germline V and J ends were trimmed by 2 bases and 1 base, with 8 bases remaining between them. The germline V gene encodes CDR1 LNHDA and CDR2 SQIVND (reference sequence). The CDR3 extends over 15 amino acids. CDR3 sequence reads: CASSIRTQNTGELFF. The DNA of the CDR3 is TGTGCCAGTAGTATAAGGACACAGAACACCGGGGAGCTGTTTTTT.

The CDR3 region has the DNA TGTGCCAGCAGTGAAGCGCTTACAGCTCAGTCCTACGAGCAGTACTTC. It specifies CASSEALTAQSYEQYF. This chain joins TRBV6-1 and TRBJ2-7; D uncertain. The CDR3 has 16 amino acids. Looked up from germline, CDR1 is MNHNS and CDR2 is SASEGT. The germline V and J ends were trimmed by 0 bases and 1 base, with 13 bases remaining between them.

The rearrangement joins TRBV19 to TRBJ1-5, with no clear D. This CDR3 region has 14 residues. V was trimmed by 4 bases and J by 3 bases, leaving 10 bases between them. Germline V gives CDR1 LNHDA, CDR2 SQIVND (reference sequence). The chain's CDR3 is CASSTGRPNQPQHF. CDR3 DNA sequence: TGTGCCAGTAGTACTGGACGCCCCAATCAGCCCCAGCATTTT.

The gene calls are TRBV5-1 and TRBJ2-7; no definite D call. The V end was cut by 4 bases, the J end by 0 bases, with 5 bases between. The CDR3 covers 12 residues. In germline, CDR1 is SGHRS, CDR2 YFSETQ. Here the CDR3 reads CASSGNSYEQYF. Written as DNA, the CDR3 is TGCGCCAGCAGCGGGAACTCCTACGAGCAGTACTTC. The whole variable domain, filled in from reference TRBV5-1 and TRBJ2-7, reads KAGVTQTPRYLIKTRGQQVTLSCSPISGHRSVSWYQQTPGQGLQFLFEYFSETQRNKGNFPGRFSGRQFSNSRSEMNVSTLELGDSALYLCASSGNSYEQYFGPGTRLTVT.

This chain uses TRBV5-1 with TRBJ2-1; maybe TRBD2 (7 bases). This CDR3 comprises 15 residues. Germline CDR1 and CDR2: SGHRS and YFSETQ. With 0 bases removed from V and 6 bases from J, the gap between germline ends came to 13 bases. The CDR3 region has the DNA TGCGCCAGCAGCTTGGGGCAGGGGAGGGTCAATGAGCAGTTCTTC. Protein: CASSLGQGRVNEQFF.